The 11 T cell receptor beta chains below come from one sample, sequenced in a study of PD-1 blockade in classical Hodgkin lymphoma. All trial patients relapsed after autologous stem cell transplantation. This table comes from immunoSEQ multiplex PCR, and its TCRdb copy is limited to in-frame clones, with some not included. The data hold 15,000 to 20,000 clones, with 82% observed a single time. The specimen was peripheral blood mononuclear cells (PBMCs), collected before the second cycle of nivolumab. The receptors here all came from a human donor with classical Hodgkin lymphoma.

The chain joins TRBV19 to TRBJ2-3; D unclear. The CDR3 is 12 amino acids. V was pared by 8 bases and J by 5 bases, with 11 bases between. Germline V CDR1 and CDR2: LNHDA, SQIVND (reference sequence). CDR3 DNA sequence: TGTGCCAGTCTCGTGCATCAAGATACGCAGTATTTT. This translates into CASLVHQDTQYF.

This chain uses TRBV7-8 with TRBJ2-3, with 8 bases matching TRBD1. V trimming: 5 bases; J trimming: 4 bases; junction bases outside the gene matches: 11. This CDR3 has 16 amino acids. CDR1 and CDR2 from the germline V gene are SGHVS and FQNEAQ. The CDR3 spells CASSAGTGKWSDTQYF. The CDR3 DNA reads TGTGCCAGCAGCGCCGGGACAGGTAAATGGTCAGATACGCAGTATTTT.

The V and J genes are TRBV4-1 and TRBJ2-5, with 9 bases identical to TRBD1. Trimming cost V 1 base and J 4 bases; bases outside gene matches: 4. The CDR3 is 15 residues long. CDR1 MGHRA and CDR2 YSYEKL come from the germline V gene. Here the CDR3 reads CASSQVRGQGETQYF. The CDR3 DNA reads as TGCGCCAGCAGCCAAGTAAGGGGACAGGGAGAGACCCAGTACTTC.

The CDR3 loop reads CASRPPAADTQYF. In DNA form, the CDR3 reads TGTGCCAGCAGACCCCCGGCGGCGGATACGCAGTATTTT. This rearrangement joins TRBV27 to TRBJ2-3; no clear D. Trimming left V 6 bases short and J 6 bases short, with 13 bases between. Germline CDR1 and CDR2: MNHEY and SMNVEV (reference sequence). CDR3 length: 13 residues.

The sample holds a few counts of this clone. The chain recombines TRBV19 with TRBJ2-2; no reliable D call. Germline V gives CDR1 LNHDA, CDR2 SQIVND (reference sequence). This CDR3 is 15 amino acids long. V was cut by 7 bases and J by 0 bases, with 12 bases left in between. The CDR3 bases are TGTGCCAGTATCCCGACCGGAGCGAACACCGGGGAGCTGTTTTTT. It is translated as CASIPTGANTGELFF.

A few counts support this clone. The chain is built from TRBV19 and TRBJ1-1, with 7 nucleotides matching TRBD1. The junction had 10 bases not matched to a gene; V was cut back by 5 bases and J by 4 bases. Germline CDR1 and CDR2: LNHDA and SQIVND (reference sequence). CDR3 length equals 15 residues. The CDR3 DNA reads TGTGCCAGTAGTCTAAGAGACAGGGCAAGCACTGAAGCTTTCTTT. It yields the protein CASSLRDRASTEAFF.

This rearrangement joins TRBV7-9 to TRBJ2-1; D is unclear. From germline, CDR1 is SEHNR and CDR2 FQNEAQ (reference sequence). Trimming cost V 8 bases and J 4 bases, with 15 bases left between them. The CDR3 has 14 residues. The CDR3 DNA reads TGTGCCAGCCGATCGGGCGCCGCTTACAATGAGCAGTTCTTC. Protein product: CASRSGAAYNEQFF.

The chain employs TRBV5-1 and TRBJ2-1; 12 nucleotides match TRBD1. The germline V gene has CDR1 SGHRS and CDR2 YFSETQ. With 3 bases clipped from V and 4 bases from J, the junction kept 2 bases outside the gene matches. The CDR3 loop spans 15 amino acids. CDR3 in amino acids: CASSWGQGAYNEQFF. CDR3 DNA: TGCGCCAGCAGCTGGGGACAGGGGGCTTACAATGAGCAGTTCTTC. Using reference TRBV5-1 and TRBJ2-1 for the parts outside the CDR3, the full variable domain is KAGVTQTPRYLIKTRGQQVTLSCSPISGHRSVSWYQQTPGQGLQFLFEYFSETQRNKGNFPGRFSGRQFSNSRSEMNVSTLELGDSALYLCASSWGQGAYNEQFFGPGTRLTVL.

The chain carries TRBV6-9 and TRBJ1-1; D is unresolved. Looked up from germline, CDR1 is MNHGY and CDR2 is SVAAGI. CDR3 length: 14 amino acids. Trimming took 3 bases from V and 0 from J, leaving 8 bases between them. CDR3 nucleotides: TGTGCCAGCAGTTACTCGGGGATGAACACTGAAGCTTTCTTT. It encodes CASSYSGMNTEAFF.

The CDR3: CASSPTAAETQYF. Here the CDR3 DNA reads TGTGCCAGCAGTCCGACAGCCGCCGAGACCCAGTACTTC. The chain recombines TRBV7-2 with TRBJ2-5; the D gene is possibly TRBD1 (5 bases). V dropped 6 bases and J dropped 5 bases, with 13 bases sitting between them. The CDR3 consists of 13 residues. The germline CDR1 and CDR2 sequences are SGHTA and FQGNSA.

The chain carries TRBV5-1 and TRBJ2-7; 8 bases match TRBD1. J lost 3 bases, V lost 0 bases, and 11 bases had no gene match. The CDR3 is made up of 17 amino acids. The germline V gene encodes CDR1 SGHRS and CDR2 YFSETQ. The CDR3 region is CASSLEPQGAFFYEQYF. In nucleotides, the CDR3 is TGCGCCAGCAGCTTGGAACCCCAGGGGGCTTTCTTCTACGAGCAGTACTTC.